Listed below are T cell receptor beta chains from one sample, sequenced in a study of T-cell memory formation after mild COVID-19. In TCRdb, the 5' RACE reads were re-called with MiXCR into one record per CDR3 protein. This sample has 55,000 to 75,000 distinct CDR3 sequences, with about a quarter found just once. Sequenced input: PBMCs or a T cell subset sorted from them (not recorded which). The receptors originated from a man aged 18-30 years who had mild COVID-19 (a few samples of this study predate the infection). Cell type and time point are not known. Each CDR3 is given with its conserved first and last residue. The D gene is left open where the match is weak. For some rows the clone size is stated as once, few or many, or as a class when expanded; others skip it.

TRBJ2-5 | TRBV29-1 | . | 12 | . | TGCAGCGTTGTGTTCGGGGCCGAGACCCAGTACTTC | CSVVFGAETQYF
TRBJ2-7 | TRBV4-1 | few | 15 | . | TGCGCCAGCAGCCAAGAAGGGACGAACTCCTACGAGCAGTACTTC | CASSQEGTNSYEQYF
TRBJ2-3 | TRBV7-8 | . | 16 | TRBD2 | TGTGCCAGCAGCTTCTTAGCGGGGGGGCTTACAGATACGCAGTATTTT | CASSFLAGGLTDTQYF
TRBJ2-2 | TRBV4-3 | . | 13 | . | TGCGCCAGCAGCCACGACATCACCGGGGAGCTGTTTTTT | CASSHDITGELFF
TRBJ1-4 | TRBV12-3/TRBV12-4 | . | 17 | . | TGTGCCAGCAGTTTGGAGACAGGAACCACAACTAATGAAAAACTGTTTTTT | CASSLETGTTTNEKLFF
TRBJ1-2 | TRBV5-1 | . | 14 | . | TGCGCCAGCAGATCATGGGACGGCAACTATGGCTACACCTTC | CASRSWDGNYGYTF
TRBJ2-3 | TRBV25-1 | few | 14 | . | TGTGCCAGCAGTGGCCCCGGATCCACAGATACGCAGTATTTT | CASSGPGSTDTQYF
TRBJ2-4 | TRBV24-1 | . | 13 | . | TGTGCCACCAGTGGTGGAAACAAAAACATTCAGTACTTC | CATSGGNKNIQYF
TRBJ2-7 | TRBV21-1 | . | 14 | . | TGTGCCAGCAGCAAAGGGGCAGGCTCCTACGAGCAGTACTTC | CASSKGAGSYEQYF
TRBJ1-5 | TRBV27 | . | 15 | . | TGTGCCAGCAAGAGGGAGGGAGGGAACAATCAGCCCCAGCATTTT | CASKREGGNNQPQHF
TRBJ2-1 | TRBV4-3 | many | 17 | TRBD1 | TGCGCCAGCAGCCAATCGACAGGGTCGGAGCCCAACAATGAGCAGTTCTTC | CASSQSTGSEPNNEQFF
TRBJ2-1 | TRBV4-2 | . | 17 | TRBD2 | TGTGCCAGCAGCCCACCCGGGACTAGGAGGATACGCAATGAGCAGTTCTTC | CASSPPGTRRIRNEQFF
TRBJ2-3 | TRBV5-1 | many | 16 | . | TGCGCCAGCAGCTTGGCCTTTCAGGGAGTCGTCCTCGCGCAGTATTTT | CASSLAFQGVVLAQYF
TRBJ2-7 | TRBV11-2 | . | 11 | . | TGTGCCAGCAGCCTCGTCTACGAGCAGTACTTC | CASSLVYEQYF
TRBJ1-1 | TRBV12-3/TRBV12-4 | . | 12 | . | TGTGCCAGCAGTTTGGGTCCCACTGAAGCTTTCTTT | CASSLGPTEAFF
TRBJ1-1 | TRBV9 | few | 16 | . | TGTGCCAGCAGCGTGGGGTCAGGGACACAGAACACTGAAGCTTTCTTT | CASSVGSGTQNTEAFF
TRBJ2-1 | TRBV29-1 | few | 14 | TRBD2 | TGCAGCGTTGAAGGCCTAGCGGGCTACAATGAGCAGTTCTTC | CSVEGLAGYNEQFF
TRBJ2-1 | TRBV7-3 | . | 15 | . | TGTGCCAGCAGCTCGAGCCCGGGGTTGCAAGATGAGCAGTTCTTC | CASSSSPGLQDEQFF
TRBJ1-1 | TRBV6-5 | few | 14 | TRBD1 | TGTGCCAGCAGTTACTCGACAGGGATCACTGAAGCTTTCTTT | CASSYSTGITEAFF
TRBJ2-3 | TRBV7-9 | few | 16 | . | TGTGCCAGCAGCCTACTAGAGTCCAGGCGCACAGATACGCAGTATTTT | CASSLLESRRTDTQYF
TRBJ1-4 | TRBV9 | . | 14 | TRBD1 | TGTGCCAGCAGCAGTGACAGGGATGGGGAAAAACTGTTTTTT | CASSSDRDGEKLFF
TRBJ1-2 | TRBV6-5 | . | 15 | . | TGTGCCAGCAGTTACTCGGGGGGCTCTTACTATGGCTACACCTTC | CASSYSGGSYYGYTF
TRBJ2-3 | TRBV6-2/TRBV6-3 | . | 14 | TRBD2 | TGTGCCAGCACCAACGGGGGGTTCGCAGATACGCAGTATTTT | CASTNGGFADTQYF
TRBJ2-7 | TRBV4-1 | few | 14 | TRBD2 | TGCGCCAGCAGCCAGGCTAGCGGGGTCTACGAGCAGTACTTC | CASSQASGVYEQYF
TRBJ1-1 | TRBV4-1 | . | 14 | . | TGCGCCAGCAGCCAATCGGGCCCGAACACTGAAGCTTTCTTT | CASSQSGPNTEAFF
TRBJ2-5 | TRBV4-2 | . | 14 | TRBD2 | TGTGCCAGCAGCTCCCGGGGGGGGCCAGAGACCCAGTACTTC | CASSSRGGPETQYF
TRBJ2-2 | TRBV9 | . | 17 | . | TGTGCCAGCAGCCCTAGCTCCCTAGCGAAAAACACCGGGGAGCTGTTTTTT | CASSPSSLAKNTGELFF
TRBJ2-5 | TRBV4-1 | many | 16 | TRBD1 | TGCGCCAGCAGCCAAGGAATACAGGGGTGGAGAGAGACCCAGTACTTC | CASSQGIQGWRETQYF
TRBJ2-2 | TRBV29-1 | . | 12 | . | TGCAGCGCCGCGAGCCCTAACGGGGAGCTGTTTTTT | CSAASPNGELFF
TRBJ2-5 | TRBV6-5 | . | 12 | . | TGTGCCAGCAGGGCCCCACTGGAGACCCAGTACTTC | CASRAPLETQYF
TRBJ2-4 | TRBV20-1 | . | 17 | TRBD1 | TGCAGTGCTAGAGCGTTGACAGGGTTTTTAGCCAAAAACATTCAGTACTTC | CSARALTGFLAKNIQYF
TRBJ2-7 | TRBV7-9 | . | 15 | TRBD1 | TGTGCCAGCAGCCCGCCGGACAGGTTAGCCTACGAGCAGTACTTC | CASSPPDRLAYEQYF
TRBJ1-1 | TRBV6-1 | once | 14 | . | TGTGCCAGCAGACCGGGACGGGTGAACACTGAAGCTTTCTTT | CASRPGRVNTEAFF
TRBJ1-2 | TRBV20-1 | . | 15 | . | TGCAGTGCTAGAGGTCCGAGTGACTCTAACTATGGCTACACCTTC | CSARGPSDSNYGYTF
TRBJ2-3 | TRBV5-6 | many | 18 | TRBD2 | TGTGCCAGCAGCATCACTCCCGGGCGGGGGGTATCTGAGGATACGCAGTATTTT | CASSITPGRGVSEDTQYF
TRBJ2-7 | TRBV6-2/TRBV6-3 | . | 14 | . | TGTGCCAGCAGTTACACAGCGGCGCTCTACGAGCAGTACTTC | CASSYTAALYEQYF
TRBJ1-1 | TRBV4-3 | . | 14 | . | TGCGCCAGCAGCCAAGACAGGGCGAACACTGAAGCTTTCTTT | CASSQDRANTEAFF
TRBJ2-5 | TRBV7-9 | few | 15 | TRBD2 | TGTGCCAGCAGCTCCCCCGGGACTAGCTGGGAGACCCAGTACTTC | CASSSPGTSWETQYF
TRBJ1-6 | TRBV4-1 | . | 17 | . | TGCGCCAGCAGCCAAGGCCCCGCCAGGGGTTTTCGGTCACCCCTCCACTTT | CASSQGPARGFRSPLHF
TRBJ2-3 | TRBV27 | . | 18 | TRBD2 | TGTGCCAGCAGTTTACTAGCGGGGGGTTTAATCCCCACAGATACGCAGTATTTT | CASSLLAGGLIPTDTQYF
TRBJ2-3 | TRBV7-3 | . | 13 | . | TGTGCCAGCAGCTTAGACCACGCAGATACGCAGTATTTT | CASSLDHADTQYF
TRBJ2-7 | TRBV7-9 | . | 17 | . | TGTGCCAGCAGCTTAAGTCTGGGCAGCCAGAGGTCGTACGAGCAGTACTTC | CASSLSLGSQRSYEQYF
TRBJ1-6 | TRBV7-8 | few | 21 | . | TGTGCCAGCAGCTTAGGGTCGGGGGTTTGGATCGGGGGAACCTATAATTCACCCCTCCACTTT | CASSLGSGVWIGGTYNSPLHF
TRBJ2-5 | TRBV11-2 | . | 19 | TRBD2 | TGTGCCAGCAGCGCCTTCAGCGGGGGGGCATTCTTCGGTCAAGAGACCCAGTACTTC | CASSAFSGGAFFGQETQYF
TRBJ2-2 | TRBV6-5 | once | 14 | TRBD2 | TGTGCCAGCAGCTGGACTAGCGGGCACGGGGAGCTGTTTTTT | CASSWTSGHGELFF
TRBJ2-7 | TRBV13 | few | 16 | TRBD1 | TGTGCCAGCAGCCCGCCCGGGACAGGATCATCCTACGAGCAGTACTTC | CASSPPGTGSSYEQYF
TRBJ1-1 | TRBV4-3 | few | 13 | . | TGCGCCAGCAGCCAGGACAGTTGGACTGAAGCTTTCTTT | CASSQDSWTEAFF
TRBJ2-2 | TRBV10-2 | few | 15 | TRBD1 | TGCGCCAGCAGCGGCCGGACAGGGGGAACCGGGGAGCTGTTTTTT | CASSGRTGGTGELFF
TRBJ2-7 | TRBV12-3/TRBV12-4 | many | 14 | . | TGTGCCAGCAGTTCAGGGACCGGGTTCTACGAGCAGTACTTC | CASSSGTGFYEQYF
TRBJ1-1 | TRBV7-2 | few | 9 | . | TGTGCCAGCAGCCGACCACCTTTCTTT | CASSRPPFF
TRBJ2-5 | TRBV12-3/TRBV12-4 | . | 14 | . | TGTGCCAGCAGTGAAGTAATCGTATCGGAGACCCAGTACTTC | CASSEVIVSETQYF
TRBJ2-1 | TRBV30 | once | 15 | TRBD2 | TGTGCCTGGAGTGTGTTAGCGGGGGGGTACAATGAGCAGTTCTTC | CAWSVLAGGYNEQFF
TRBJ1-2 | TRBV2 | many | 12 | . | TGTGCCAGCGAGGGGAATAACTATGGCTACACCTTC | CASEGNNYGYTF
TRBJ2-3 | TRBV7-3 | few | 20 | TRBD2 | TGTGCCAGCAGCCCCATGGGCGGGGGCGAACTAGCGGGGCTACATGATACGCAGTATTTT | CASSPMGGGELAGLHDTQYF
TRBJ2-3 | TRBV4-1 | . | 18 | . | TGCGCCAGCAGCCAAGCCCCTGCGGGACACCTAACCACAGATACGCAGTATTTT | CASSQAPAGHLTTDTQYF